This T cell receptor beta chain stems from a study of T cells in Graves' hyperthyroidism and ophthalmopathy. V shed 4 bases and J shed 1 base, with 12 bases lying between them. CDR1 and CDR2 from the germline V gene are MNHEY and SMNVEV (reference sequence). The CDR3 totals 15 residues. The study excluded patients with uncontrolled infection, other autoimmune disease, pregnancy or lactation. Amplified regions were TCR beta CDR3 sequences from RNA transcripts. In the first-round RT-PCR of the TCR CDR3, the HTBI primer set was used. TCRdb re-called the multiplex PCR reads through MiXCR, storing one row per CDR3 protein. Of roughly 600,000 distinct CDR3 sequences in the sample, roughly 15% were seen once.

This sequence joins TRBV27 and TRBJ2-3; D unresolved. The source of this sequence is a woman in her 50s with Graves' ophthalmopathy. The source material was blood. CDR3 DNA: TGTGCCAGCAGTTCAGCAGGATGGGGCACAGATACGCAGTATTTT. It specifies CASSSAGWGTDTQYF.